Here is one T cell receptor (beta chain) with its context. Its cognate antigen has yet to be identified. No clone much larger than this one lies a single base away; base qualities are absent. CDR1 and CDR2, looked up from the germline V gene, are MGHRA and YSYEKL. Spanning cysteine to phenylalanine, the CDR3 consists of 14 amino acids. Of the read, only the CDR3 DNA is kept; its 42 bases are in frame from base 1. Trimming costs V 1 base and J 5 bases, and their ends lie 11 bases apart. This record comes from a study of T cell changes during pregnancy in multiple sclerosis (dated by TCRdb to between 2019 and 2020). In terms of the full investigation: In women with multiple sclerosis, the researchers looked at how the T cell repertoire shifted as pregnancy progressed.

Library method: the immunoSEQ multiplex PCR assay. TCRdb limited this immuneACCESS table to in-frame rearrangements with V and J called. A share of clones is missing; checked studies link under half to unresolved V genes, and the rest is unexplained. Here the sample has more than 45,000 clones; over 80% occur a single time. In total, the top ten clones hold more than 0.7% of the sample. This TCR came from a female donor in good health, enrolled as a control in a pregnancy study. The rearranged chain carries TRBV4-1 and TRBJ2-5, and the D gene may be TRBD2, 5 bases matching. Sequenced material: CD4+ T cells from peripheral blood mononuclear cells, taken in the second trimester of pregnancy. The nucleotide sequence reads as follows: TGCGCCAGCAGCCAAGCCGGGGTCTGGGAGACCCAGTACTTC. Its translation reads: CASSQAGVWETQYF.